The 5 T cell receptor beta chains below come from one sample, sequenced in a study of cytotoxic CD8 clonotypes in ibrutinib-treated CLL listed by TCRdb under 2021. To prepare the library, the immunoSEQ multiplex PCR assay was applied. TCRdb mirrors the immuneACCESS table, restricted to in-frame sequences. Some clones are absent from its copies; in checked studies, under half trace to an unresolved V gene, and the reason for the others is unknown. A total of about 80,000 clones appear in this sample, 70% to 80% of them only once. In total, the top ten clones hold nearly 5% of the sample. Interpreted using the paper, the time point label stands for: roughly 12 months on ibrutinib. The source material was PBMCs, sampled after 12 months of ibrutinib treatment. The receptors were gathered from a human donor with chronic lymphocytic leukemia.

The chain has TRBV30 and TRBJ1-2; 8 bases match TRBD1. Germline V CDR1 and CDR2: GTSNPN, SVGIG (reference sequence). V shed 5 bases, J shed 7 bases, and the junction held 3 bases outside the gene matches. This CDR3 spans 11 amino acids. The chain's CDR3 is CAWGDRGGYTF. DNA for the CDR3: TGTGCCTGGGGCGACAGGGGTGGCTACACCTTC.

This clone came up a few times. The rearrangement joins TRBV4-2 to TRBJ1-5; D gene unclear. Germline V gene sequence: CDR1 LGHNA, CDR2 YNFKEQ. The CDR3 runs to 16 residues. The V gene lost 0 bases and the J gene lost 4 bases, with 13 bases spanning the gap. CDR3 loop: CASSQDRAAGNQPQHF. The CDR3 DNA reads TGTGCCAGCAGCCAAGATAGGGCTGCGGGGAATCAGCCCCAGCATTTT.

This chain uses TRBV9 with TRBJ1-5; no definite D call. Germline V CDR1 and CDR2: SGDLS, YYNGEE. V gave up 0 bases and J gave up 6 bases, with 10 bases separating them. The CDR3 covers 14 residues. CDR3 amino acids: CASSVEGTVQPQHF. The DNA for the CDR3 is TGTGCCAGCAGCGTAGAGGGAACAGTTCAGCCCCAGCATTTT.

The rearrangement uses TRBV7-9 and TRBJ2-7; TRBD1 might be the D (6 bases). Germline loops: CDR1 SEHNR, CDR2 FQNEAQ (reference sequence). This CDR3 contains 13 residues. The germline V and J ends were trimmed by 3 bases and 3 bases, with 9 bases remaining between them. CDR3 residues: CASSFGGYYEQYF. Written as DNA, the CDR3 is TGTGCCAGCAGCTTTGGGGGCTACTACGAGCAGTACTTC.

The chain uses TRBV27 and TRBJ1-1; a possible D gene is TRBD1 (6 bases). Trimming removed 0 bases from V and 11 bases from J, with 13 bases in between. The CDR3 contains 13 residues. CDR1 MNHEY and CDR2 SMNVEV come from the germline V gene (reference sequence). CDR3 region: CASSLSGGARAFF. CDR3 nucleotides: TGTGCCAGCAGTTTATCGGGGGGGGCGCGGGCTTTCTTT.